The source of this T cell receptor beta chain is a study of shared T cell receptors in the human thymus (dated by TCRdb to the early 2020s). About the full investigation: The study examined how self-reactive, shared T-cell receptor alpha chains are generated in the human thymus.

As for this clone: Its antigen has not been determined. Base qualities are not recorded, but no much larger clone differs from it by a single base.

Library creation used the immunoSEQ multiplex PCR assay. TCRdb retrieved this table from immuneACCESS and kept in-frame rearrangements only. Not all clones are present; in checked studies, unresolved V genes account for under half, and no reason is known for the remainder. In all, the sample holds over 65,000 clones, and over 90% of those were seen once. 0.03% to 0.04% of the sample is taken by the ten largest. Trimming costs V 5 bases and J 7 bases, and their ends lie 17 bases apart. The CDR3 sequence holds 14 residues, the cysteine and phenylalanine included. The entry retains the CDR3 DNA only, 42 bases that are in frame from base 1. For CDR1 and CDR2, the germline V gene (reference sequence) lists SEHNR and FQNEAQ.

The TCR comes from a human donor. Sequencing was done on a sample of thymocytes. The rearrangement joined TRBV7-9 to TRBJ1-2; no confident D gene assignment can be made. At the DNA level, the sequence is TGTGCCAGCAGCCAAGAAGGACGCCCTTGTGGCTACACCTTC. This gives the protein CASSQEGRPCGYTF.